This T cell receptor (beta chain) was captured by sequencing in a study of cytomegalovirus exposure and HLA in healthy donors. Study-level information: The early release's HLA-typed donors yielded 80 million to 95 million unique TCRs.

Comment on this clone: Its target is not known.

J lost 4 bases, V lost 3 bases, and 4 bases had no gene match. Germline V gene sequence: CDR1 SGHRS, CDR2 YFSETQ. The CDR3 covers 14 residues. The PCR used 60 Vbeta and 13 Jbeta primers. Clones were sequenced by immunoSEQ multiplex PCR, and TCRdb holds only the in-frame ones, with some missing. The table records some 240,000 clones, approximately 82% of them present only once. Study-wide results and caveats: The availability of immune exposure information extended only to CMV serostatus. In an earlier analysis, productive rearrangement rates for most beta V segments clustered near 87% or 30%. According to the study, 150 to 200 TCR beta chains were cytomegalovirus-associated.

V is TRBV5-1 and J is TRBJ1-1; 9 nucleotides match TRBD1. Material: PBMCs. This sequence was found in a male donor in good health and CMV-seronegative. The CDR3, as DNA: TGCGCCAGCAGCTGGACAGGGGTGGGCACTGAAGCTTTCTTT. It is translated as CASSWTGVGTEAFF.